What follows is one TCR beta chain and its context. Its antigen has not been determined. Per-base qualities were not stored, and no clone one base away is much larger. This sample stems from a study of blood T cell repertoires in COVID-19 (dated by TCRdb to between 2020 and 2021). Background on the whole study: Samples covering the acute and convalescent phases of COVID-19 were provided by collaborators in the United States, Italy and Spain. The material from the prospective study consisted of cDNA or gDNA derived from T cells, B-cell-depleted T cells, or PBMCs. Subjects who had been exposed to COVID-19, were actively infected with it, or had recovered from it provided the deeply sampled blood TCRbeta repertoires that made up the dataset. The repertoires were released in a freely available public database intended as a resource for research on the immune response to SARS-CoV-2. The samples were drawn from two sources: the first 160 participants of the ongoing ImmuneRACE study, and about 1,300 subjects contributed by 6 global collaborators. The sample metadata nearly always contained a de-identified subject ID, COVID-19 status, age in years and sex. Where HLA class I and class II types were available, the types were taken from metadata supplied by the sample provider, not from assay-based typing. Study-level results and caveats: The amount of clinical and demographic metadata varied by source and participant and was provided uncurated.

Compared with germline, V lacks 0 bases and J lacks 5 bases; bases without a gene match: 4. The CDR3 holds 15 amino acids from the cysteine to the phenylalanine. CDR3 DNA is the only sequence kept; it has 45 bases, read in frame from the first base. CDR1 is given as SGHDN and CDR2 as FVKESK, both from the germline V gene. TCRbeta CDR3 regions were amplified from genomic DNA by means of the immunoSEQ Assay, a bias-controlled multiplex PCR. Regarding the original processing steps: Within the assay, amplification of reference gene primers was used to estimate how many nucleated cells each sample contained. To quantify the absolute abundance of each unique TCRbeta CDR3 rearrangement, sequence reads were collapsed and filtered. Productive Simpson clonality was computed per sample as the square root of Simpson's diversity index over productive rearrangements. Entries here come from immuneACCESS through TCRdb and include only in-frame sequences with V and J called. Some clones fail to appear in such tables; in the studies checked, an unresolved V gene covers under half of the shortfall, and the cause of the remainder is unknown. V, J and clone size are taken as reported in that table, and D and trimming were inferred from the DNA itself. A total of about 260,000 clones appear in this sample, 70% to 90% of them only once. Around 0.8% of the sample rests with the top ten.

Participants in the prospective study were aged roughly 18 to 90 years, lived in 20 to 25 United States geographic areas, and enrolled through a virtual design. Cohort assignment in the prospective study relied on participant-reported clinical history from a screening survey and a study questionnaire. Exposed participants were defined as having been in contact with someone with a PCR-confirmed or clinician-diagnosed COVID-19 case within 2 weeks of study entry. In the prospective study, mobile phlebotomists collected whole blood, serum and a nasopharyngeal or oropharyngeal swab from each participant. Additional blood draws and questionnaires over a roughly two-month period could optionally be provided by prospective study participants. Blood samples from the prospective study were shipped frozen or at room temperature prior to DNA extraction.

The rearranged chain carries TRBV14 and TRBJ2-5, and 9 junction bases match TRBD1. The sequenced sample consisted of PBMCs or T cells enriched from blood (not recorded which). The TCR originated in a man aged 50 or older who had been exposed to COVID-19. The nucleotides are TGTGCCAGCAGCCAAGATTGGGACAGGGAGGAGACCCAGTACTTC. This encodes CASSQDWDREETQYF.